This T cell receptor beta chain derives from a study of blood T cell repertoires in COVID-19. The germline V gene encodes CDR1 SGHRS and CDR2 YFSETQ. The CDR3 length is 11 residues. Deletions cut 7 bases from V and 6 bases from J, with 9 bases between. Authors' data handling: Cell counts per sample came from amplifying reference gene primers. TCRdb's table, derived via immunoSEQ multiplex PCR, lists solely in-frame clones and lacks some. That table supplies the V and J calls and clone size; D and trimming were determined from the DNA. Of 250,000 to 300,000 clones detected, roughly 90% appear once; the ten largest clones hold around 10%. Enrolment of Seattle patients took place during active infection, and they were followed longitudinally.

This rearrangement joins TRBV5-1 to TRBJ2-3; a weak D match, TRBD2 (6 bases). The specimen was peripheral blood. The TCR was taken from a woman aged 25 to 39 with COVID-19, enrolled during active disease. CDR3 sequence (DNA): TGCGCCAGCCGACGGGAGGATACGCAGTATTTT. Its translation: CASRREDTQYF.